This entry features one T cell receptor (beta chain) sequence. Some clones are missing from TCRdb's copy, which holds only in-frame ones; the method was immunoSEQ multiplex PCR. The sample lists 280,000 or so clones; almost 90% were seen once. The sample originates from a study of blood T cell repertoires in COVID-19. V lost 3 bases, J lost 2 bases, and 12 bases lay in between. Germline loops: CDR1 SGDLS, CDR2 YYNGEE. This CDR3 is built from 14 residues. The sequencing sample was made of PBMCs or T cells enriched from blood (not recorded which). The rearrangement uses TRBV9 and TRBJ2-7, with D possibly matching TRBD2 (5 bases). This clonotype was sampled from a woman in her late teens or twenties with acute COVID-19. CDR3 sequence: CASSAGRGAYEQYF. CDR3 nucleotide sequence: TGTGCCAGCAGCGCCGGTCGGGGAGCCTACGAGCAGTACTTC.